Below, 22 T cell receptor beta chains from the same sample are listed, as sequenced in a study of T cells in Graves' hyperthyroidism and ophthalmopathy. Amplification of TCR beta CDR3 regions was performed using RNA transcripts as template. TCR CDR3 underwent first-round RT-PCR with the HTBI primer set. In TCRdb, the multiplex PCR reads were re-called with MiXCR into one record per CDR3 protein. This sample yields 300,000 to 400,000 distinct CDR3 sequences, of which more than 11% are seen a single time; 20% to 25% belongs to the top ten. The sequenced sample consisted of blood. The receptors were gathered from a woman under 40 with Graves' hyperthyroidism.

In this sample, this clonotype turned up many times. V gene TRBV6-1 combines with J gene TRBJ2-7; 9 nucleotides match TRBD2. Germline lookup yields CDR1 MNHNS and CDR2 SASEGT. The CDR3 extends over 16 amino acids. The ends lost 5 bases at V and 9 bases at J; junction bases unmatched: 17. The DNA for the CDR3 is TGTGCCAGCAGTTACGGATCCGGGACTAGCCGAGACCGGCAGTACTTC. As protein: CASSYGSGTSRDRQYF.

J is TRBJ2-3 and V is TRBV7-9; no reliable D call. The CDR3 covers 13 residues. Germline V gives CDR1 SEHNR, CDR2 FQNEAQ (reference sequence). Between the trimmed V and J ends, which lost 2 bases and 2 bases, there was a span of 5 bases. The CDR3 coding sequence is TGTGCCAGCAGCTTAATACCCACAGATACGCAGTATTTT. Translation: CASSLIPTDTQYF.

This clonotype was counted at least ten times. V gene TRBV20-1 combines with J gene TRBJ2-7; TRBD2 matches at 15 bases. Unmatched junction bases numbered 18, after V lost 6 bases and J lost 3 bases. Germline CDR1 DFQATT, CDR2 SNEGSKA (reference sequence). This CDR3 is 19 amino acids long. CDR3 DNA: TGCAGTGCGGAGGGACTAGCGGGAGGAGAGCTCCTAGGGTACTACGAGCAGTACTTC. This codes for CSAEGLAGGELLGYYEQYF.

V gene TRBV28 combines with J gene TRBJ2-2, with D uncertain. Per the germline V gene, CDR1 is MDHEN and CDR2 is SYDVKM. The V gene lost 3 bases and the J gene lost 1 base, with 9 bases spanning the gap. This CDR3 contains 15 residues. The CDR3 region is CASSFGLLNTGELFF. In nucleotides, the CDR3 is TGTGCCAGCAGTTTTGGGCTACTGAACACCGGGGAGCTGTTTTTT.

In this sample, this clonotype turned up many times. V gene TRBV12-3 or TRBV12-4 combines with J gene TRBJ2-1; TRBD2 agrees at 11 bases. CDR3 length: 12 residues. In DNA, the CDR3 is TGTGCAGCGACTAGCGGGAAGGGTGAGCAGTTCTTC. Translating gives CAATSGKGEQFF.

This clonotype was counted many times. The DNA of the CDR3 is TGTGCCAGCAGCCTAAGGACTAGCCCAGATACGCAGTATTTT. It codes for CASSLRTSPDTQYF. This chain joins TRBV7-8 and TRBJ2-3; 8 positions match TRBD2. The CDR3 contains 14 residues. The germline CDR1 and CDR2 sequences are SGHVS and FQNEAQ. The trim removed 5 bases at V and 4 bases at J, leaving 5 bases unmatched.

This sequence joins TRBV9 and TRBJ2-3; D is perhaps TRBD2 (6 bases). Germline assignment: CDR1 SGDLS and CDR2 YYNGEE. This CDR3 contains 16 residues. V was shortened by 1 base and J by 0 bases, with 12 bases between the two germline ends. The CDR3 nucleotides are TGTGCCAGCAGCGTATCGGAGGGTTATAGCACAGATACGCAGTATTTT. Translation: CASSVSEGYSTDTQYF.

The chain uses TRBV18 and TRBJ1-2, with D unclear. The V end lost 3 bases, the J end lost 4 bases, and 9 bases lay between the germline ends. CDR1 and CDR2 from the germline V gene are KGHSH and LQKENI. The CDR3 runs 13 residues. The CDR3 nucleotides are TGTGCCAGCTCACCTGGACCCCGCTATGGCTACACCTTC. The encoded protein is CASSPGPRYGYTF.

In the case of this clonotype: A much larger clonotype is one base distant, so this may be a read error. The chain uses TRBV24-1 and TRBJ2-3; D may correspond to TRBD1 or TRBD2 (6 bases each). CDR1 and CDR2 from the germline V gene are KGHDR and SFDVKD. The CDR3 loop spans 16 amino acids. The V end lost 3 bases, the J end lost 3 bases, and 15 bases lay between the germline ends. The CDR3 DNA sequence: TGTGCCACCAGTGATATCCCACAGGGAGGAACAGATACGCAGTATTTT. Translation: CATSDIPQGGTDTQYF.

A word on this clonotype: This may stem from a read error, because a much larger clone lies one nucleotide away. The rearrangement joins TRBV28 to TRBJ2-3; 8 bases are shared with TRBD2. Germline V CDR1 and CDR2: MDHEN, SYDVKM. The CDR3 loop spans 14 amino acids. Losses at the gene ends were 10 bases for V and 1 base for J; bases not matched to a gene: 7. DNA of the CDR3: TGTGCCATCCAGCGGGGGTGGGGCACAGATACGCAGTATTTT. Translating gives CAIQRGWGTDTQYF. The whole variable domain, filled in from reference TRBV28 and TRBJ2-3, reads DVKVTQSSRYLVKRTGEKVFLECVQDMDHENMFWYRQDPGLGLRLIYFSYDVKMKEKGDIPEGYSVSREKKERFSLILESASTNQTSMYLCAIQRGWGTDTQYFGPGTRLTVL.

This clonotype was found many times. This chain connects TRBV28 to TRBJ2-1, with unresolved D. Trimming stripped 4 bases from V and 9 bases from J, with 4 bases between. The CDR3 loop spans 10 amino acids. Germline loops: CDR1 MDHEN, CDR2 SYDVKM. The DNA for the CDR3 is TGTGCCAGCAGTTATGGTGAGCAGTTCTTC. Amino acid sequence: CASSYGEQFF.

This clonotype was seen only a few times. A much larger clone lies a single base off, so this may be a read error. V is TRBV2 and J is TRBJ2-7, with 13 bases lining up with TRBD2. Germline assignment: CDR1 SNHLY and CDR2 FYNNEI. With 11 bases clipped from V and 0 bases from J, the junction kept 16 bases outside the gene matches. The CDR3 covers 18 residues. This CDR3 reads CARAAPGLAGRFSYEQYF. CDR3 bases: TGTGCCCGCGCAGCGCCGGGACTAGCGGGGAGATTCTCCTACGAGCAGTACTTC.

This clonotype was detected only a few times. The chain couples TRBV27 to TRBJ1-5; D uncertain. Germline V lookup: CDR1 MNHEY, CDR2 SMNVEV (reference sequence). There are 15 residues in the CDR3. Trimming took 2 bases from V and 4 from J, leaving 12 bases between them. CDR3 sequence reads: CASSLGSGLNQPQHF. DNA of the CDR3: TGTGCCAGCAGTTTAGGCTCCGGTTTGAATCAGCCCCAGCATTTT.

Only one count was recorded for this clonotype. The CDR3 nucleotides are TGTGCCAGCAGCTTAGGACTAGCGGGAGGGCCGAACGAGCAGTACTTC. This codes for CASSLGLAGGPNEQYF. The chain joins TRBV7-6 to TRBJ2-7; TRBD2 agrees at 14 bases. Germline CDR1 is SGHVS and CDR2 is FNYEAQ. V shed 1 base and J 5 bases; nucleotides not matched to a gene: 4. The CDR3 is made up of 16 amino acids. The entire variable domain, with the rest obtained from reference TRBV7-6 and TRBJ2-7, is as follows: GAGVSQSPRYKVTKRGQDVALRCDPISGHVSLYWYRQALGQGPEFLTYFNYEAQQDKSGLPNDRFSAERPEGSISTLTIQRTEQRDSAMYRCASSLGLAGGPNEQYFGPGTRLTVT.

This clonotype has at least ten counts. The chain joins TRBV13 to TRBJ1-1; D is perhaps TRBD1 (6 bases). The CDR3 covers 14 residues. CDR1 and CDR2 from the germline V gene are PRHDT and FYEKMQ (reference sequence). V was cut by 5 bases and J by 0 bases, with 10 bases left in between. CDR3 nucleotides: TGTGCCAGCAGCCAGGGACATCTGAACACTGAAGCTTTCTTT. Its translation is CASSQGHLNTEAFF.

The V and J genes are TRBV6-5 and TRBJ1-1; no clear D gene. Germline-derived CDR1 and CDR2 are MNHEY and SVGAGI. CDR3 length: 13 amino acids. V was cut by 1 base and J by 4 bases, with 7 bases left in between. Written as DNA, the CDR3 is TGTGCCAGCAGTTACTGGGTCTCCACTGAAGCTTTCTTT. This encodes CASSYWVSTEAFF.

This clonotype was observed many times. The CDR3 sequence is CASRERDLFYEQYF. The DNA of the CDR3 is TGTGCCAGCAGGGAGCGGGACTTGTTCTACGAGCAGTACTTC. The chain couples TRBV2 to TRBJ2-7, with 7 bases fitting TRBD2. CDR3 length equals 14 residues. Germline CDR1 is SNHLY and CDR2 is FYNNEI. V was clipped by 6 bases and J by 3 bases; unmatched bases: 8.

The table lists this clonotype with many counts. The chain combines TRBV2 with TRBJ1-4; a possible D gene is TRBD1 (5 bases). The CDR3 is 15 amino acids. With 4 bases removed from V and 8 bases from J, the gap between germline ends came to 17 bases. Germline loops: CDR1 SNHLY, CDR2 FYNNEI. The CDR3 DNA is TGTGCCAGCAGTGCCCCTACCGGGGGGTGGGAAAAACTGTTTTTT. It translates to CASSAPTGGWEKLFF.

This clonotype was found many times. The chain joins TRBV28 to TRBJ2-7; unclear D gene. The CDR3 is 12 amino acids. In germline, CDR1 is MDHEN, CDR2 SYDVKM. The V gene lost 5 bases and the J gene lost 5 bases, with 10 bases spanning the gap. The CDR3 DNA is TGTGCCAGCAGTAGCGTGGTCAACGAGCAGTACTTC. Encoded protein: CASSSVVNEQYF. Looking up the rest from reference TRBV28 and TRBJ2-7 gives the full variable domain: DVKVTQSSRYLVKRTGEKVFLECVQDMDHENMFWYRQDPGLGLRLIYFSYDVKMKEKGDIPEGYSVSREKKERFSLILESASTNQTSMYLCASSSVVNEQYFGPGTRLTVT.

This chain joins TRBV7-8 and TRBJ2-3, with D possibly being TRBD1 or TRBD2 (6 bases each). The germline V and J ends were trimmed by 3 bases and 6 bases, with 19 bases remaining between them. This CDR3 spans 16 amino acids. Germline V gene sequence: CDR1 SGHVS, CDR2 FQNEAQ. CDR3 loop: CASSFTRFRGDDTQYF. DNA for the CDR3: TGTGCCAGCAGCTTTACCCGCTTTAGGGGGGATGATACGCAGTATTTT.

The gene calls are TRBV3-1 and TRBJ1-1, with D tentatively TRBD1 (6 bases). This CDR3 region has 16 residues. Germline V CDR1 and CDR2: LGHDT, YNNKEL (reference sequence). The V end lost 3 bases, the J end lost 7 bases, and 21 bases lay between the germline ends. CDR3 DNA sequence: TGTGCCAGCAGCCAGCCACAGGGAGTATCTGGAGGTGAAGCTTTCTTT. It codes for CASSQPQGVSGGEAFF.

This clonotype was recorded many times. This sequence joins TRBV20-1 and TRBJ2-7; D gene ambiguous. The CDR3 sequence is 13 residues long. V lost 3 bases to trimming and J lost 6 bases, with 15 bases between them. Germline CDR1 DFQATT, CDR2 SNEGSKA (reference sequence). CDR3: CSASSAEHLEQYF. In DNA form, the CDR3 reads TGCAGTGCTAGTAGTGCGGAGCACCTCGAGCAGTACTTC.